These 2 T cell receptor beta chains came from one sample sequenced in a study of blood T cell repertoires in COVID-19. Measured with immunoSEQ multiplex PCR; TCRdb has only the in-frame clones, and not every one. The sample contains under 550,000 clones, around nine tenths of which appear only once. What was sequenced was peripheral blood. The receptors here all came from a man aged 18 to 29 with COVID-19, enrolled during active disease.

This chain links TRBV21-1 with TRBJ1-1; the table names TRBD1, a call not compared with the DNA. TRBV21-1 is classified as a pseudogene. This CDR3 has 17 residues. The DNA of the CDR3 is TGTGCCAGCACCAAACCCCGGGACAGGGACTGTTGCACTGAAGCTTTCTTT. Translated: CASTKPRDRDCCTEAFF.

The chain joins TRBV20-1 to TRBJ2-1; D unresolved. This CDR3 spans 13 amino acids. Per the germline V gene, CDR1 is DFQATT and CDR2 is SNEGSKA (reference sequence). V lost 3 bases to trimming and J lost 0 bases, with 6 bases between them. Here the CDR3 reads CSASTSSYNEQFF. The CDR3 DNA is TGCAGTGCTAGTACGAGCTCCTACAATGAGCAGTTCTTC.